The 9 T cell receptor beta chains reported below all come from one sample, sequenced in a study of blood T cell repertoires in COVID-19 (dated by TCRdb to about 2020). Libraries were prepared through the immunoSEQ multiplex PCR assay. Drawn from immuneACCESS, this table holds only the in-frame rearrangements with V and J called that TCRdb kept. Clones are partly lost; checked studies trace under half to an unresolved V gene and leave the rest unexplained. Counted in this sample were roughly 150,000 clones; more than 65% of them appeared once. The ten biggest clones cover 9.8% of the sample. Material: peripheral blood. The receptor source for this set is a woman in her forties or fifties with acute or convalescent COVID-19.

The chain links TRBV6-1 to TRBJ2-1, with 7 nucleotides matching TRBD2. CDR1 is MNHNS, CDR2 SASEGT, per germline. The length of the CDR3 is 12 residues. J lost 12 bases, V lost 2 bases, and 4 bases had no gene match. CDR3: CASSEWASGQFF. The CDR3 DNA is TGTGCCAGCAGTGAATGGGCTAGCGGGCAGTTCTTC.

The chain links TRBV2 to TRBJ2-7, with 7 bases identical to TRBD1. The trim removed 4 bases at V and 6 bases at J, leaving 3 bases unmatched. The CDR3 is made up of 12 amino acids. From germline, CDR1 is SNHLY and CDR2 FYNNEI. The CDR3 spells CASSGDSGEQYF. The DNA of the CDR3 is TGTGCCAGCAGTGGGGACAGTGGCGAGCAGTACTTC. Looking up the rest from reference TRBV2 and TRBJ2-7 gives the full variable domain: EPEVTQTPSHQVTQMGQEVILRCVPISNHLYFYWYRQILGQKVEFLVSFYNNEISEKSEIFDDQFSVERPDGSNFTLKIRSTKLEDSAMYFCASSGDSGEQYFGPGTRLTVT.

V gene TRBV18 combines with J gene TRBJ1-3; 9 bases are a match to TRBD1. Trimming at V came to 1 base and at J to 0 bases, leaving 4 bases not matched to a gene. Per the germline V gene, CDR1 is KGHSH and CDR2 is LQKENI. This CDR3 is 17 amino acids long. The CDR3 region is CASSPRRDRDSGNTIYF. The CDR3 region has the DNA TGTGCCAGCTCACCACGAAGGGACAGGGACTCTGGAAACACCATATATTTT.

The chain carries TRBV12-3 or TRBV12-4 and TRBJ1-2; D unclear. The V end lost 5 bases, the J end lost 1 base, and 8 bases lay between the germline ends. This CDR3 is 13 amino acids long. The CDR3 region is CASSLSSNYGYTF. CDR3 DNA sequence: TGTGCCAGCAGTCTTTCGAGTAACTATGGCTACACCTTC.

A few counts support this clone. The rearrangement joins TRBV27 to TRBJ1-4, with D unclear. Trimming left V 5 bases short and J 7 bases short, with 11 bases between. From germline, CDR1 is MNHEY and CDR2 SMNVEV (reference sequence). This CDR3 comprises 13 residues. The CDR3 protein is CASSRPSGEKLFF. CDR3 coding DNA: TGTGCCAGCAGTCGGCCCTCAGGTGAAAAACTGTTTTTT.

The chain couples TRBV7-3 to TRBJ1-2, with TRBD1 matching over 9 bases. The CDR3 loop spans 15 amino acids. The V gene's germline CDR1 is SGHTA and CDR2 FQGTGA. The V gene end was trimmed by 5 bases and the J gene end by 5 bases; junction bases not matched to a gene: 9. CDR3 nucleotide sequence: TGTGCCAGCAGCCCCGGGGTGGGACAGGGATATGGCTACACCTTC. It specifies CASSPGVGQGYGYTF.

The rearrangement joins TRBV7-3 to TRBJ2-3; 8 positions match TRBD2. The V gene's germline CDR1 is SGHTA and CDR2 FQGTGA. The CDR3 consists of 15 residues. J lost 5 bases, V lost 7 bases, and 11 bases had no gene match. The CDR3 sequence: CASTPFGGARDTQYF. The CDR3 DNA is TGTGCCAGCACCCCATTCGGGGGGGCCCGAGATACGCAGTATTTT.

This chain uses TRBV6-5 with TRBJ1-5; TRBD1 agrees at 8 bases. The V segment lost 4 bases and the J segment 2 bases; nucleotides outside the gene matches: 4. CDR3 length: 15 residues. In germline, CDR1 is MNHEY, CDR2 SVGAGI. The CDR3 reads CASSSPGGGNQPQHF. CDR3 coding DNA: TGTGCCAGCAGTTCGCCAGGGGGCGGCAATCAGCCCCAGCATTTT.

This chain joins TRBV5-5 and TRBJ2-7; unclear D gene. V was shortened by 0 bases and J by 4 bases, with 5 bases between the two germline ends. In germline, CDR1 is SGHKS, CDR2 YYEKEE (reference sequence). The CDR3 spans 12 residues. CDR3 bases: TGTGCCAGCAGCTTGGGTCGGTACGAGCAGTACTTC. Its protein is CASSLGRYEQYF.